Each of the 31 T cell receptor beta chains below was sequenced from the same sample in a study of metastatic and nonmetastatic thyroid tumors. Each patient came to thyroid surgery without any prior treatment (of any kind). TCRdb re-called the PCR reads via MiXCR. The table has around 61,000 clones, roughly 30% seen once. The specimen sequenced was blood. The receptors come from a female donor with papillary thyroid cancer or a benign thyroid nodule (not recorded which). Some clones in this sample may be carry-over from other donors' samples.

The chain has TRBV6-1 and TRBJ2-3; 10 positions match TRBD2. CDR1 MNHNS and CDR2 SASEGT come from the germline V gene. With 5 bases clipped from V and 3 bases from J, the junction kept 2 bases outside the gene matches. The CDR3 has 14 amino acids. The CDR3 region is CASSSGRATDTQYF. The CDR3, as DNA: TGTGCCAGCAGTAGCGGGAGGGCAACAGATACGCAGTATTTT.

This clone rates as medium-sized (0.01 to 0.1%). The rearrangement joins TRBV12-3 or TRBV12-4 to TRBJ2-2; D unresolved. The CDR3 totals 15 residues. Trimming removed 3 bases from V and 4 bases from J, with 12 bases in between. The chain's CDR3 is CASSLNSLGTGELFF. The CDR3 bases are TGTGCCAGCAGTTTGAACAGTCTAGGCACCGGGGAGCTGTTTTTT.

The chain is built from TRBV11-2 and TRBJ1-3; D is perhaps TRBD1 (6 bases). This CDR3 has 17 residues. Germline CDR1 SGHAT, CDR2 FQNNGV. V lost 6 bases to trimming and J lost 5 bases, with 23 bases between them. The CDR3 sequence: CASSIRGLTGGRNTIYF. The CDR3 coding sequence is TGTGCCAGCAGTATTAGAGGCTTGACGGGGGGCCGAAACACCATATATTTT.

The V and J genes are TRBV20-1 and TRBJ2-7; D is perhaps TRBD2 (6 bases). This CDR3 comprises 14 residues. Trimming shortened V by 1 base and J by 0 bases, and 10 bases separated the two germline ends. The V gene's germline CDR1 is DFQATT and CDR2 SNEGSKA (reference sequence). The CDR3 here is CSARGDGGSYEQYF. CDR3 nucleotides: TGCAGTGCTAGAGGGGACGGGGGCTCCTACGAGCAGTACTTC.

This chain connects TRBV12-3 or TRBV12-4 to TRBJ1-6; perhaps TRBD1 as D (6 bases). The ends were cut back, 7 bases at V and 9 bases at J, with 19 bases in the middle. CDR3 size: 15 residues. The CDR3 nucleotides read TGTGCCAGCACCTCAGGGGTTTTAATCGGTTCACCCCTCCACTTT. Amino acid sequence: CASTSGVLIGSPLHF.

V and J are TRBV4-3 and TRBJ1-1, with 11 bases matching TRBD1. This CDR3 region has 15 residues. Germline V gene lookup returns CDR1 LGHNA and CDR2 YSLEER. J was trimmed by 4 bases and V by 4 bases; bases with no gene match: 5. The DNA for the CDR3 is TGCGCCAGCAGCCCGGACAGGGGGCGAAGCACTGAAGCTTTCTTT. Protein: CASSPDRGRSTEAFF.

CDR3 sequence (DNA): TGTGCCAGCAGCTACAACGAGGGGAGCTCCTATAATTCACCCCTCCACTTT. This translates into CASSYNEGSSYNSPLHF. The J gene is TRBJ1-6, the V gene TRBV6-1; possible D gene TRBD1, 5 bases. The CDR3 loop spans 17 amino acids. From germline, CDR1 is MNHNS and CDR2 SASEGT. Trimming took off 6 bases at V and 0 bases at J, with 15 bases between the two ends.

A remark on this clone: A junction end diverges from the germline sequence, so it may reflect a read error. Here the CDR3 reads CSATGTGGLGCTF. In DNA, the CDR3 is TGCAGTGCGACCGGGACAGGGGGCCTTGGCTGCACCTTC. This chain connects TRBV20-1 to TRBJ1-2; 12 positions agree with TRBD1. CDR3 length: 13 residues. CDR1 is DFQATT, CDR2 SNEGSKA, per germline (reference sequence).

This clone is medium-sized (0.01 to 0.1%) in the sample. This chain joins TRBV28 and TRBJ2-7; perhaps D is TRBD1 or TRBD2 (5 bases each). CDR1 and CDR2 from the germline V gene are MDHEN and SYDVKM. CDR3 size: 14 residues. V lost 6 bases and J 6 bases, leaving 18 bases between the germline ends. The CDR3 region has the DNA TGTGCCAGCAGCGGTGGCCTTCCGGGGCTCGAGCAGTACTTC. Encoded protein: CASSGGLPGLEQYF. Drawing the rest from reference TRBV28 and TRBJ2-7, the complete variable domain is DVKVTQSSRYLVKRTGEKVFLECVQDMDHENMFWYRQDPGLGLRLIYFSYDVKMKEKGDIPEGYSVSREKKERFSLILESASTNQTSMYLCASSGGLPGLEQYFGPGTRLTVT.

This clone was found a few times. This chain uses TRBV4-2 with TRBJ1-4, with D uncertain. V dropped 4 bases and J dropped 4 bases, with 13 bases sitting between them. Per germline, CDR1 LGHNA and CDR2 YNFKEQ. The CDR3 length is 15 residues. For the CDR3, the DNA is TGTGCCAGCAGCCCCCGGACCCGGGGTAATGAAAAACTGTTTTTT. Protein: CASSPRTRGNEKLFF.

This clone was counted only a few times. The chain couples TRBV20-1 to TRBJ2-7; D might be TRBD2 (6 bases). The CDR3 extends over 13 amino acids. The V end lost 5 bases, the J end lost 3 bases, and 14 bases lay between the germline ends. Germline loops: CDR1 DFQATT, CDR2 SNEGSKA (reference sequence). In DNA form, the CDR3 reads TGCAGTGCTGGTCCCGCAGCGGGCTACGAGCAGTACTTC. Its protein is CSAGPAAGYEQYF.

This clone came up a few times. The rearrangement joins TRBV20-1 to TRBJ2-7; D may be TRBD2 (5 bases). V shed 1 base and J shed 6 bases, with 13 bases lying between them. Germline CDR1 reads DFQATT; CDR2 reads SNEGSKA (reference sequence). CDR3 length: 13 residues. CDR3 protein: CSARAEGVGEQYF. DNA for the CDR3: TGCAGTGCTAGAGCCGAGGGAGTGGGCGAGCAGTACTTC.

The gene calls are TRBV20-1 and TRBJ2-7; TRBD2 matches 11 bases. This CDR3 spans 14 amino acids. The germline V gene encodes CDR1 DFQATT and CDR2 SNEGSKA (reference sequence). Losses at the gene ends were 4 bases for V and 7 bases for J; bases not matched to a gene: 9. The CDR3 DNA sequence: TGCAGTGCTACCTTAGGGTCTAGCGGGAGGGAGCAGTACTTC. Translated: CSATLGSSGREQYF.

The gene calls are TRBV2 and TRBJ2-6; D is perhaps TRBD2 (5 bases). With 5 bases removed from V and 0 bases from J, the gap between germline ends came to 14 bases. Germline values: CDR1 SNHLY, CDR2 FYNNEI. The CDR3 length is 17 residues. The DNA of the CDR3 is TGTGCCAGCAGTCCGGGCGAGGGATACTCTGGGGCCAACGTCCTGACTTTC. Protein product: CASSPGEGYSGANVLTF. The variable domain in full, with the rest retrieved from reference TRBV2 and TRBJ2-6, is EPEVTQTPSHQVTQMGQEVILRCVPISNHLYFYWYRQILGQKVEFLVSFYNNEISEKSEIFDDQFSVERPDGSNFTLKIRSTKLEDSAMYFCASSPGEGYSGANVLTFGAGSRLTVL.

Judged by abundance, this clone is medium-sized (0.01 to 0.1%). The chain carries TRBV6-1 and TRBJ1-5; D possibly corresponds to TRBD1 (6 bases). The CDR3 length is 14 residues. Germline-derived CDR1 and CDR2 are MNHNS and SASEGT. Trimming stripped 6 bases from V and 4 bases from J, with 13 bases between. The CDR3 DNA is TGTGCCAGCAGATCCGGGACAACAAATCAGCCCCAGCATTTT. It codes for CASRSGTTNQPQHF.

The chain uses TRBV4-1 and TRBJ2-5; TRBD2 agrees at 12 bases. Per germline, CDR1 MGHRA and CDR2 YSYEKL. The CDR3 contains 15 residues. J gave up 5 bases and V 2 bases, and 3 bases lay outside the gene matches. The CDR3 region has the DNA TGCGCCAGCAGCCAAATGGGACTAGCGGGTGAGACCCAGTACTTC. It specifies CASSQMGLAGETQYF.

V and J are TRBV28 and TRBJ2-2; 8 bases agree with TRBD1. With V trimmed by 6 bases and J by 4 bases, 7 bases remained unmatched. There are 15 residues in the CDR3. Germline CDR1 and CDR2: MDHEN and SYDVKM. The CDR3 loop is CASSPQGGGTGELFF. CDR3 DNA: TGTGCCAGCAGCCCACAGGGGGGTGGCACCGGGGAGCTGTTTTTT.

This clone occurred many times. The rearrangement uses TRBV27 and TRBJ1-1; D gene uncertain. Trimming shortened V by 8 bases and J by 6 bases, and 28 bases separated the two germline ends. Per germline, CDR1 MNHEY and CDR2 SMNVEV (reference sequence). The CDR3 consists of 17 residues. CDR3 in amino acids: CASHREGLRGPLSEAFF. The CDR3 DNA sequence: TGTGCCAGCCATCGTGAAGGGCTTAGAGGGCCGTTGTCTGAAGCTTTCTTT.

This clone was seen more than once but under ten times. The V and J genes are TRBV28 and TRBJ1-5; D unresolved. The CDR3 length is 16 residues. Trimming stripped 5 bases from V and 0 bases from J, with 14 bases between. Germline assignment: CDR1 MDHEN and CDR2 SYDVKM. The DNA for the CDR3 is TGTGCCAGCAGTCCCCTTAGTGGCGGTAGCAATCAGCCCCAGCATTTT. Its translation: CASSPLSGGSNQPQHF.

The sample holds a few counts of this clone. J is TRBJ1-2 and V is TRBV5-1; a possible D gene is TRBD1 (5 bases). This CDR3 contains 13 residues. CDR1 SGHRS and CDR2 YFSETQ come from the germline V gene. The germline V and J ends were trimmed by 5 bases and 4 bases, with 12 bases remaining between them. In nucleotides, the CDR3 is TGCGCCAGCAGATCAGGGTCAGCCTATGGCTACACCTTC. Its protein is CASRSGSAYGYTF.

The rearrangement joins TRBV12-3 or TRBV12-4 to TRBJ2-5, with unresolved D. This CDR3 has 15 residues. V was clipped by 1 base and J by 2 bases, with 11 bases between them. The CDR3 reads CASSLVGGLQETQYF. CDR3 in DNA: TGTGCCAGCAGTTTAGTCGGTGGTCTACAAGAGACCCAGTACTTC.

The chain carries TRBV6-5 and TRBJ1-6; TRBD1 agrees at 8 bases. The CDR3 runs 16 residues. The V segment lost 2 bases and the J segment 9 bases; nucleotides outside the gene matches: 9. Looked up from germline, CDR1 is MNHEY and CDR2 is SVGAGI. The CDR3 sequence: CASSYEGQGEFSPLHF. In DNA form, the CDR3 reads TGTGCCAGCAGTTACGAAGGACAGGGAGAATTTTCACCCCTCCACTTT.

This clone was recorded a few times. The genes are TRBV9 and TRBJ2-1, with D uncertain. Between the trimmed V and J ends, which lost 3 bases and 7 bases, there was a span of 8 bases. Germline CDR1 SGDLS, CDR2 YYNGEE. This CDR3 is built from 12 residues. The DNA for the CDR3 is TGTGCCAGCAGCGCCGCCGGGAATGAGCAGTTCTTC. Its translation is CASSAAGNEQFF.

This chain connects TRBV6-2 or TRBV6-3 to TRBJ2-1; D may be TRBD1 or TRBD2 (5 bases each). V shed 4 bases and J shed 9 bases, with 16 bases lying between them. The V gene's germline CDR1 is MNHEY and CDR2 SVGEGT. The CDR3 covers 14 residues. The DNA of the CDR3 is TGTGCCAGCAGTTCGGGACGCCAGAGAGGTGAGCAGTTCTTC. Translating it yields CASSSGRQRGEQFF.

A few counts support this clone. V is TRBV24-1 and J is TRBJ2-1; D is ambiguous. CDR3 size: 14 residues. Germline V gives CDR1 KGHDR, CDR2 SFDVKD. The germline V and J ends were trimmed by 6 bases and 5 bases, with 13 bases remaining between them. Written as DNA, the CDR3 is TGTGCCACCAGTCCGACAACAGCAAACAATGAGCAGTTCTTC. This translates into CATSPTTANNEQFF.

The chain combines TRBV12-3 or TRBV12-4 with TRBJ2-5; 10 positions match TRBD1. V shed 6 bases and J 4 bases; nucleotides not matched to a gene: 2. CDR3 length: 13 residues. The CDR3 loop is CASRRQGAETQYF. CDR3 DNA: TGTGCCAGCAGGAGACAGGGGGCAGAGACCCAGTACTTC.

This chain links TRBV28 with TRBJ1-1; no definite D call. The germline gives CDR1 MDHEN, CDR2 SYDVKM. The CDR3 totals 11 residues. Trimming removed 4 bases at V and 4 bases at J, with 4 bases between. In DNA form, the CDR3 reads TGTGCCAGCAGTTACAGCACTGAAGCTTTCTTT. Its translation: CASSYSTEAFF. The full variable domain, rest sourced from reference TRBV28 and TRBJ1-1, is DVKVTQSSRYLVKRTGEKVFLECVQDMDHENMFWYRQDPGLGLRLIYFSYDVKMKEKGDIPEGYSVSREKKERFSLILESASTNQTSMYLCASSYSTEAFFGQGTRLTVV.

The chain combines TRBV20-1 with TRBJ2-7, with a tentative D call TRBD1 (5 bases). With 4 bases removed from V and 9 bases from J, the gap between germline ends came to 16 bases. The CDR3 contains 12 residues. CDR1 is DFQATT and CDR2 is SNEGSKA in the germline V gene (reference sequence). In nucleotides, the CDR3 is TGCAGTGCTAAAATCACAGGAAAGGGGCAGTACTTC. This encodes CSAKITGKGQYF.

The chain uses TRBV24-1 and TRBJ2-7, with D perhaps being TRBD1 or TRBD2 (5 bases each). The CDR3 runs 14 residues. Germline V gene lookup returns CDR1 KGHDR and CDR2 SFDVKD. V gave up 12 bases and J gave up 6 bases, with 23 bases separating them. CDR3 DNA sequence: TGTGCCTCCAAGTGGGGGACCGAGTCATCCGAGCAGTACTTC. Translation gives CASKWGTESSEQYF.

The chain carries TRBV3-1 and TRBJ1-2, with a weak D call TRBD1 (5 bases). With 1 base removed from V and 6 bases from J, the gap between germline ends came to 12 bases. The CDR3 runs to 14 residues. Germline V gene data show CDR1 as LGHDT and CDR2 as YNNKEL (reference sequence). The CDR3 reads CASSQVRGADGYTF. The CDR3 DNA is TGTGCCAGCAGCCAAGTGCGAGGGGCGGATGGCTACACCTTC.

This chain joins TRBV9 and TRBJ2-3, with 8 bases identical to TRBD2. This CDR3 has 16 amino acids. CDR1 and CDR2 from the germline V gene are SGDLS and YYNGEE. Trimming at V came to 6 bases and at J to 0 bases, leaving 9 bases not matched to a gene. The CDR3: CASTAPREGSTDTQYF. CDR3 DNA sequence: TGTGCCAGCACCGCCCCCCGGGAGGGGAGCACAGATACGCAGTATTTT.